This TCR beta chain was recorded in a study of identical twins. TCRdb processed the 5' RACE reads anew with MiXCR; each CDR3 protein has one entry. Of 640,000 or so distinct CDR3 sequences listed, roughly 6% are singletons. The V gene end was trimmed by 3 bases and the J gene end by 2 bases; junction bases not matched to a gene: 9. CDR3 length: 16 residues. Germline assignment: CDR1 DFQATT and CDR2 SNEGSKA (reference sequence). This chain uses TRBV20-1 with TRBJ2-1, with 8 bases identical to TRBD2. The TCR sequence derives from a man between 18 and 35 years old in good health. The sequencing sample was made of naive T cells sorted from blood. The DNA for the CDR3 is TGCAGTGCTAGGGGTCGAGCGGGAGTCACCTACAATGAGCAGTTCTTC. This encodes CSARGRAGVTYNEQFF.